The rows below give T cell receptor beta chains drawn from one sample of a study of control samples from healthy donors and cancer patients. TCRdb's copy holds only in-frame clones and misses some; the assay was immunoSEQ multiplex PCR. This sample has around 200,000 clones, with roughly 89% found just once. The sequencing sample was made of blood. Receptor source: a woman aged 30 to 39 in good health. The CDR3 runs from the conserved cysteine through the conserved F or W. A D gene is named only where the DNA matches it firmly.

d_gene	v_gene	j_gene	CDR3aa
.	TRBV6-4	TRBJ2-3	CASSDDGSTDTQYF
.	TRBV6-2/TRBV6-3	TRBJ2-2	CASSYSEGAGTGELFF
TRBD1	TRBV6-5	TRBJ1-1	CASRRTGGAHTEAFF
.	TRBV30	TRBJ1-6	CAWSVRGNNSPLHF
.	TRBV2	TRBJ2-1	CASGVYNEQFF
TRBD1	TRBV11-2	TRBJ2-7	CASSGNRDSTYEQYF
TRBD2	TRBV3-1/TRBV3-2	TRBJ2-7	CASSQAGGGSSYEQYF
.	TRBV19	TRBJ2-7	CASSRGFYEQYF
.	TRBV30	TRBJ2-7	CAWSVLRSSYEQYF
TRBD1	TRBV20-1	TRBJ2-3	CSASRGQGNTQYF
.	TRBV12-2	TRBJ2-2	CASRAGCNTGELFF
TRBD1	TRBV27	TRBJ1-2	CASSLLGQGDYGYTF
.	TRBV6-6	TRBJ1-1	CASSYQENTEAFF
TRBD2	TRBV6-1	TRBJ2-3	CASSETSGTDTQYF
TRBD1	TRBV7-8	TRBJ2-5	CASSPGGRQETQYF
.	TRBV12-5	TRBJ2-3	CASGFSGATDTQYF
.	TRBV5-6	TRBJ2-1	CASSLRSTNEQFF
.	TRBV7-6	TRBJ1-5	CASSLAGGSVNQPQHF
TRBD1	TRBV6-5	TRBJ1-2	CASSYGRGLYGYTF
TRBD2	TRBV3-1/TRBV3-2	TRBJ2-5	CASSQENGLAGVETQYF
.	TRBV6-1	TRBJ1-6	CASSDRGDNSPLHF
.	TRBV11-2	TRBJ2-7	CASSLAGRAYEQYF
.	TRBV5-1	TRBJ2-6	CASSQRGYGANVLTF
TRBD1	TRBV11-3	TRBJ2-3	CASSLGDRVEEDTQYF
.	TRBV3-1/TRBV3-2	TRBJ1-6	CASSQGDYNSPLHF
.	TRBV18	TRBJ1-2	CASSPGGYGYTF
.	TRBV28	TRBJ1-2	CASSFGSYGYTF
.	TRBV5-5	TRBJ1-2	CASSLTDGHYGYTF
.	TRBV7-9	TRBJ1-4	CASSRDVRNEKLFF
.	TRBV5-1	TRBJ1-5	CASPRPNQPQHF
TRBD2	TRBV19	TRBJ2-7	CASSRASGSSYEQYF
.	TRBV19	TRBJ1-3	CASSIRGSGNTIYF
TRBD1	TRBV6-5	TRBJ2-3	CASRTGSTDTQYF
TRBD1	TRBV10-2	TRBJ1-2	CASSGQGLGYTF
TRBD1	TRBV5-6	TRBJ2-3	CASSLTGGSRTDTQYF
.	TRBV10-3	TRBJ1-5	CAISEGRNSNQPQHF
.	TRBV5-1	TRBJ2-1	CASSLGVGNYNEQFF
.	TRBV25-1	TRBJ1-4	CASSNGEKLFF
TRBD1	TRBV28	TRBJ2-7	CASNEPGQGGSEQYF
TRBD1	TRBV9	TRBJ2-7	CASSVDGQGYEQYF
TRBD2	TRBV6-2/TRBV6-3	TRBJ2-5	CASSYASGTETQYF
TRBD1	TRBV27	TRBJ1-1	CASRGQVPGTEAFF